These 2 T cell receptor beta chains share one sample of origin, sequenced in a study of CD8+ T cells in alopecia areata (dated by TCRdb to 2017 to 2018). Read against the paper, the sample's time point label means: baseline before oral tofacitinib. Libraries were constructed by the immunoSEQ multiplex PCR assay. For TCR sequencing, RNA was extracted from every sample and reverse transcribed into cDNA to serve as template. TCRdb mirrors the immuneACCESS table, restricted to in-frame sequences. Some clones are absent from its copies; in checked studies, under half trace to an unresolved V gene, and the reason for the others is unknown. The table for this sample lists about 170,000 clones; 67% of them were counted only once. Roughly 10% of the sample belongs to the ten largest clones. The sequencing here drew on CD8+ T cells sorted from blood, taken at week 0. The receptor set was obtained from a human donor with alopecia areata.

This clone was picked up a small number of times. The chain carries TRBV29-1 and TRBJ2-2; D is possibly TRBD1 or TRBD2 (6 bases each). CDR3 length: 16 residues. The V gene lost 1 base and the J gene lost 0 bases, with 12 bases spanning the gap. The germline gives CDR1 SQVTM, CDR2 ANQGSEA. CDR3 DNA: TGCAGCGTTGAAGCCCGGGGGCGGGCGAACACCGGGGAGCTGTTTTTT. Translation: CSVEARGRANTGELFF.

The chain couples TRBV7-8 to TRBJ1-5, with unresolved D. The V end was cut by 1 base, the J end by 0 bases, with 13 bases between. Germline values: CDR1 SGHVS, CDR2 FQNEAQ. The CDR3 has 17 amino acids. CDR3 residues: CASSLGLGGNSNQPQHF. CDR3 nucleotide sequence: TGTGCCAGCAGCTTAGGGTTAGGCGGTAATAGCAATCAGCCCCAGCATTTT.